Below are 24 T cell receptor beta chains sequenced from a single sample in a study of cytomegalovirus exposure and HLA in healthy donors (dated by TCRdb to 2016 to 2017). Library preparation used the immunoSEQ multiplex PCR assay. For the multiplex PCR, a mixture combining 60 forward primers for TCR Vbeta segments and 13 reverse primers for TCR Jbeta segments was used. TCRdb's version of the immuneACCESS table is confined to in-frame rearrangements and falls short of the full clone set. An unresolved V gene accounts for under half of the shortfall where checked; the remainder is of unknown origin. The sample profile shows about 120,000 clones; 75% of them were found once. Together, the top ten hold roughly 3% of the sample. The sample taken for sequencing was PBMCs. The origin of the receptors is a middle-aged woman in good health and CMV-seropositive.

The chain couples TRBV18 to TRBJ1-1, with D tentatively TRBD1 (6 bases). CDR3 length: 13 amino acids. Trimming removed 3 bases at V and 3 bases at J, with 8 bases between. Germline CDR1 KGHSH, CDR2 LQKENI. The CDR3 nucleotides read TGTGCCAGCTCACCTAAGGGGGACACTGAAGCTTTCTTT. Its protein product is CASSPKGDTEAFF.

The sample holds one count of this clone. V gene TRBV27 combines with J gene TRBJ2-7, with 9 bases lining up with TRBD2. Germline CDR1 MNHEY, CDR2 SMNVEV (reference sequence). V was clipped by 5 bases and J by 3 bases; unmatched bases: 5. CDR3 length: 14 amino acids. The CDR3 region has the DNA TGTGCCAGCAGTATTCGGACTAGCGACTACGAGCAGTACTTC. Translating it yields CASSIRTSDYEQYF.

The rearrangement uses TRBV19 and TRBJ2-7, with D possibly matching TRBD2 (6 bases). Germline V CDR1 and CDR2: LNHDA, SQIVND (reference sequence). V was pared by 10 bases and J by 3 bases, with 13 bases between. The CDR3 is 12 residues long. The DNA of the CDR3 is TGTGCCACCCGGGACTGGTACTACGAGCAGTACTTC. It translates to CATRDWYYEQYF.

The genes are TRBV29-1 and TRBJ2-6; a possible D gene is TRBD2 (5 bases). The V gene lost 7 bases and the J gene lost 4 bases, with 8 bases spanning the gap. CDR1 and CDR2 from the germline V gene are SQVTM and ANQGSEA. The CDR3 runs 12 residues. CDR3 sequence: CSGLQGANVLTF. The CDR3 nucleotides are TGCAGCGGACTACAGGGGGCCAACGTCCTGACTTTC.

The genes are TRBV14 and TRBJ1-2; D remains unclear. Between the trimmed V and J ends, which lost 0 bases and 3 bases, there was a span of 8 bases. The CDR3 length is 14 residues. Germline CDR1 and CDR2: SGHDN and FVKESK. The DNA of the CDR3 is TGTGCCAGCAGCCAAGATCGTTCGTACTATGGCTACACCTTC. Amino acid sequence: CASSQDRSYYGYTF.

The chain joins TRBV6-6 to TRBJ1-1; 7 bases are a match to TRBD1. In germline, CDR1 is MNHNY, CDR2 SVGAGI (reference sequence). With V trimmed by 4 bases and J by 3 bases, 8 bases remained unmatched. This CDR3 comprises 15 residues. The CDR3 reads CASSSHRQGDTEAFF. The CDR3 nucleotides are TGTGCCAGCAGTTCTCACCGACAGGGAGACACTGAAGCTTTCTTT.

The chain couples TRBV7-2 to TRBJ2-7, with 8 bases identical to TRBD2. Germline assignment: CDR1 SGHTA and CDR2 FQGNSA. J gave up 6 bases and V 2 bases, and 6 bases lay outside the gene matches. This CDR3 spans 14 amino acids. The CDR3 loop is CASSLRGGSSEQYF. CDR3 in DNA: TGTGCCAGCAGCTTACGGGGGGGATCGTCCGAGCAGTACTTC.

This sequence joins TRBV2 and TRBJ1-2; D call uncertain. Germline CDR1 and CDR2: SNHLY and FYNNEI. V was shortened by 7 bases and J by 6 bases, with 18 bases between the two germline ends. CDR3 size: 14 residues. CDR3 residues: CASTDSSTNHGYTF. DNA for the CDR3: TGTGCCAGCACGGACTCATCTACAAACCATGGCTACACCTTC. The variable domain in full, with the rest retrieved from reference TRBV2 and TRBJ1-2, is EPEVTQTPSHQVTQMGQEVILRCVPISNHLYFYWYRQILGQKVEFLVSFYNNEISEKSEIFDDQFSVERPDGSNFTLKIRSTKLEDSAMYFCASTDSSTNHGYTFGSGTRLTVV.

The gene calls are TRBV7-2 and TRBJ1-1; TRBD1 matches 7 bases. The CDR3 length is 13 residues. The germline CDR1 and CDR2 sequences are SGHTA and FQGNSA. V shed 10 bases and J 1 base; nucleotides not matched to a gene: 6. The CDR3 reads CATEGARNTEAFF. The CDR3 DNA is TGTGCCACGGAGGGGGCTAGGAACACTGAAGCTTTCTTT. The variable domain in full, with the rest retrieved from reference TRBV7-2 and TRBJ1-1, is GAGVSQSPSNKVTEKGKDVELRCDPISGHTALYWYRQSLGQGLEFLIYFQGNSAPDKSGLPSDRFSAERTGGSVSTLTIQRTQQEDSAVYLCATEGARNTEAFFGQGTRLTVV.

V is TRBV10-3 and J is TRBJ1-1, with a weak D call TRBD1 (6 bases). The CDR3 sequence is 14 residues long. CDR1 ENHRY and CDR2 SYGVKD come from the germline V gene. The germline V and J ends were trimmed by 6 bases and 3 bases, with 14 bases remaining between them. The CDR3 coding sequence is TGTGCCATCAGGAAACAGGGAGGGGACACTGAAGCTTTCTTT. Translation: CAIRKQGGDTEAFF.

V gene TRBV6-5 combines with J gene TRBJ2-3; 8 bases align to TRBD2. Germline CDR1 and CDR2: MNHEY and SVGAGI. The CDR3 is 12 residues long. The V gene end was trimmed by 6 bases and the J gene end by 11 bases; junction bases not matched to a gene: 7. The chain's CDR3 is CASRAAGGRQYF. The CDR3 DNA sequence: TGTGCCAGCAGGGCGGCGGGGGGTAGGCAGTATTTT.

In its sample, this clone was seen a few times. The V gene is TRBV5-8, the J gene TRBJ2-7, with a tentative D call TRBD1 (5 bases). V gave up 7 bases and J gave up 0 bases, with 14 bases separating them. The CDR3 contains 14 residues. CDR1 SGHTS and CDR2 YDEGEE come from the germline V gene. The CDR3 DNA reads as TGTGCCAGCTTAAGGGGTTCGAGCTCCTACGAGCAGTACTTC. This sequence encodes CASLRGSSSYEQYF.

V and J are TRBV6-5 and TRBJ1-1; tentatively, D is TRBD1 (5 bases). V lost 8 bases to trimming and J lost 4 bases, with 17 bases between them. Germline V gene sequence: CDR1 MNHEY, CDR2 SVGAGI. This CDR3 has 14 amino acids. The chain's CDR3 is CASGVQAVGTEAFF. In nucleotides, the CDR3 is TGTGCCAGCGGTGTACAGGCCGTGGGCACTGAAGCTTTCTTT.

The chain links TRBV7-8 to TRBJ1-1; the D is unclear. The CDR3 totals 13 residues. The V end lost 5 bases, the J end lost 3 bases, and 10 bases lay between the germline ends. The germline V gene has CDR1 SGHVS and CDR2 FQNEAQ. In DNA form, the CDR3 reads TGTGCCAGCAGCCCGAGGGAGGACACTGAAGCTTTCTTT. Its protein product is CASSPREDTEAFF.

The chain recombines TRBV7-2 with TRBJ1-2; possible D gene TRBD1, 6 bases. The V and J ends lost 5 bases and 3 bases respectively, with 13 bases between them. Looked up from germline, CDR1 is SGHTA and CDR2 is FQGNSA. This CDR3 contains 14 residues. CDR3 nucleotide sequence: TGTGCCAGCAGCCACCCGGGACATGACTATGGCTACACCTTC. Residues: CASSHPGHDYGYTF.

J is TRBJ2-5 and V is TRBV5-1, with D possibly matching TRBD1 (6 bases). The CDR3 has 16 amino acids. The V and J ends lost 0 bases and 5 bases respectively, with 17 bases between them. Germline assignment: CDR1 SGHRS and CDR2 YFSETQ. CDR3 in amino acids: CASSLELGARRETQYF. Here the CDR3 DNA reads TGCGCCAGCAGCTTGGAATTGGGGGCGCGGCGGGAGACCCAGTACTTC.

V gene TRBV5-4 combines with J gene TRBJ2-3, with 10 bases matching TRBD2. This CDR3 contains 18 residues. V was pared by 4 bases and J by 1 base, with 12 bases of the junction left unmatched. Germline CDR1 reads SGHNT; CDR2 reads YYREEE (reference sequence). CDR3 sequence reads: CASSTGPVAGGGTDTQYF. CDR3 DNA sequence: TGTGCCAGCAGCACGGGACCTGTAGCGGGGGGCGGCACAGATACGCAGTATTTT.

The rearrangement joins TRBV4-3 to TRBJ1-4; D is perhaps TRBD1 (5 bases). The CDR3 is 17 residues long. V gave up 2 bases and J gave up 0 bases, with 13 bases separating them. Germline values: CDR1 LGHNA, CDR2 YSLEER. CDR3 coding DNA: TGCGCCAGCAGCCAATCGGGGGGTCTCTCAACTAATGAAAAACTGTTTTTT. Encoded protein: CASSQSGGLSTNEKLFF.

The chain couples TRBV28 to TRBJ2-7; D not certain. CDR1 is MDHEN and CDR2 is SYDVKM in the germline V gene. This CDR3 is 15 amino acids long. Trimming took off 3 bases at V and 0 bases at J, with 12 bases between the two ends. CDR3 coding DNA: TGTGCCAGCAGTTTGGAGAGAATTAGCTCCTACGAGCAGTACTTC. Translating gives CASSLERISSYEQYF.

J is TRBJ2-7 and V is TRBV29-1, with D perhaps TRBD2 (6 bases). CDR3 length: 12 residues. Germline-derived CDR1 and CDR2 are SQVTM and ANQGSEA. Trimming cost V 4 bases and J 0 bases, with 7 bases left between them. The CDR3 DNA reads TGCAGCGTTGGCGGGGACTCCTACGAGCAGTACTTC. Residues: CSVGGDSYEQYF.

The chain links TRBV11-3 to TRBJ2-1; 8 nucleotides agree with TRBD2. The CDR3 consists of 15 residues. V shed 1 base and J 4 bases; nucleotides not matched to a gene: 3. From germline, CDR1 is SGHNT and CDR2 YENEEA. As DNA, the CDR3 is TGTGCCAGCAGCTTAGTGGCGGGAGGTTACAATGAGCAGTTCTTC. Translation gives CASSLVAGGYNEQFF. The variable domain in full, completed from reference TRBV11-3 and TRBJ2-1, reads EAGVVQSPRYKIIEKKQPVAFWCNPISGHNTLYWYLQNLGQGPELLIRYENEEAVDDSQLPKDRFSAERLKGVDSTLKIQPAELGDSAVYLCASSLVAGGYNEQFFGPGTRLTVL.

The chain uses TRBV5-6 and TRBJ1-4; D is undetermined. Germline V CDR1 and CDR2: SGHDT, YYEEEE. The CDR3 runs to 14 residues. Trimming removed 4 bases from V and 7 bases from J, with 14 bases in between. The CDR3: CASSPAGVSEKLFF. CDR3 coding DNA: TGTGCCAGCAGCCCCGCGGGAGTAAGTGAAAAACTGTTTTTT.

The gene calls are TRBV10-3 and TRBJ2-7, with 10 nucleotides matching TRBD1. V trimming: 8 bases; J trimming: 1 base; junction bases outside the gene matches: 2. Per germline, CDR1 ENHRY and CDR2 SYGVKD. This CDR3 contains 13 residues. The CDR3 DNA follows: TGTGCCATCGGGACAGGGGAATCCTACGAGCAGTACTTC. Protein: CAIGTGESYEQYF.

The DNA for the CDR3 is TGTGCCAGCAGCTTAGGACAGGGGGCCTTATACGAGCAGTACTTC. Encoded protein: CASSLGQGALYEQYF. The V gene is TRBV7-9, the J gene TRBJ2-7; 10 nucleotides line up with TRBD1. The CDR3 loop spans 15 amino acids. The germline gives CDR1 SEHNR, CDR2 FQNEAQ (reference sequence). J gave up 4 bases and V 1 base, and 4 bases lay outside the gene matches.